The 26 T cell receptor beta chains listed next were all sequenced from one sample in a study of STAT3 mutations in large granular lymphocyte leukemia. Clones were read by immunoSEQ multiplex PCR, and TCRdb kept only the in-frame ones, dropping some. The sample lists about 16,000 clones; 84% were seen once. The study's findings and limits: At least one immunodominant TCR beta clonotype appeared in every T-cell large granular lymphocyte leukemia patient.

Their cognate antigens are unknown. The sequenced material came from peripheral blood mononuclear cells. These TCRs come from a man aged 45-65 years with T-cell large granular lymphocyte leukemia. Some clones in this sample may be carry-over from other donors' samples.

This clone has more than one count but fewer than ten. V is TRBV4-2 and J is TRBJ1-5; a possible D gene is TRBD1 (5 bases). The germline CDR1 and CDR2 sequences are LGHNA and YNFKEQ. The ends were cut back, 3 bases at V and 6 bases at J, with 18 bases in the middle. This CDR3 spans 16 amino acids. The CDR3 bases are TGTGCCAGCAGCCATTCAGCGGGAAGTAGGGGTCAGCCCCAGCATTTT. Residues: CASSHSAGSRGQPQHF.

The J gene is TRBJ2-6, the V gene TRBV15, with D hard to call. The CDR3 runs 14 residues. V was trimmed by 4 bases and J by 0 bases, leaving 4 bases between them. CDR1 is LNHNV and CDR2 is YYDKDF in the germline V gene (reference sequence). In DNA, the CDR3 is TGTGCCACCAGCAAACTCTCTGGGGCCAACGTCCTGACTTTC. Encoded protein: CATSKLSGANVLTF.

J is TRBJ2-7 and V is TRBV4-1, with 8 bases fitting TRBD2. V dropped 2 bases and J dropped 2; count of bases not matched to a gene: 8. There are 16 residues in the CDR3. Per the germline V gene, CDR1 is MGHRA and CDR2 is YSYEKL. The CDR3 is CASSQPLAGLTYEQYF. The CDR3 nucleotides are TGCGCCAGCAGCCAACCCTTAGCGGGGTTGACCTACGAGCAGTACTTC.

This chain uses TRBV5-4 with TRBJ2-4; 12 bases are a match to TRBD2. After removal of 1 base from V and 5 bases from J, the junction contained 4 bases not matched to a gene. Germline CDR1 and CDR2: SGHNT and YYREEE (reference sequence). CDR3 size: 16 residues. The CDR3 bases are TGTGCCAGCAGCTTGTCTAGCGGGGGGGTCCAAAACATTCAGTACTTC. Translating gives CASSLSSGGVQNIQYF.

Only one count was recorded for this clone. The chain employs TRBV5-6 and TRBJ2-7, with TRBD1 matching 7 bases. V was clipped by 2 bases and J by 7 bases; unmatched bases: 12. The CDR3 consists of 15 residues. The V gene's germline CDR1 is SGHDT and CDR2 YYEEEE. The DNA for the CDR3 is TGTGCCAGCAGCTTCCCCGGGACAGTGGGACGGGAGCAGTACTTC. Encoded protein: CASSFPGTVGREQYF.

This clone was found once. CDR3 nucleotide sequence: TGTGCCAGCAGCTTAGTCCCCATGACTAGCGGGAGTTACGAGCAGTACTTC. Amino acids: CASSLVPMTSGSYEQYF. This chain links TRBV7-2 with TRBJ2-7, with 12 bases identical to TRBD2. The CDR3 runs 17 residues. The trim removed 1 base at V and 4 bases at J, leaving 8 bases unmatched. CDR1 and CDR2 (germline): SGHTA, FQGNSA.

This chain connects TRBV7-9 to TRBJ1-4; tentatively, D is TRBD1 (5 bases). Germline lookup yields CDR1 SEHNR and CDR2 FQNEAQ (reference sequence). V dropped 5 bases and J dropped 3 bases, with 16 bases sitting between them. This CDR3 contains 16 residues. The CDR3: CASSRSYGGSNEKLFF. The CDR3 region has the DNA TGTGCCAGCAGCCGAAGTTACGGGGGGTCTAATGAAAAACTGTTTTTT. Full variable domain (remainder filled in from reference TRBV7-9 and TRBJ1-4): DTGVSQNPRHKITKRGQNVTFRCDPISEHNRLYWYRQTLGQGPEFLTYFQNEAQLEKSRLLSDRFSAERPKGSFSTLEIQRTEQGDSAMYLCASSRSYGGSNEKLFFGSGTQLSVL.

In this sample, this clone turned up once. The chain links TRBV6-1 to TRBJ2-5, with 12 bases lining up with TRBD2. V lost 2 bases, J lost 4 bases, and 2 bases stayed unmatched. Germline CDR1 MNHNS, CDR2 SASEGT. The CDR3 is 15 amino acids. The CDR3 DNA follows: TGTGCCAGCAGTGAAACTAGCGGGGGGTCAGAGACCCAGTACTTC. This codes for CASSETSGGSETQYF.

The sample holds a few counts of this clone. This chain links TRBV6-1 with TRBJ1-2, with 8 positions matching TRBD1. Germline V CDR1 and CDR2: MNHNS, SASEGT. This CDR3 spans 13 amino acids. Unmatched junction bases numbered 9, after V lost 7 bases and J lost 8 bases. CDR3 sequence (DNA): TGTGCCAGCACTGACAGGGGAAGGAGCGGCTACACCTTC. It codes for CASTDRGRSGYTF.

This clone occurred a few times. V is TRBV25-1 and J is TRBJ2-7, with unresolved D. From germline, CDR1 is MGHDK and CDR2 SYGVNS. The CDR3 is made up of 11 amino acids. Trimming stripped 3 bases from V and 3 bases from J, with 3 bases between. CDR3 bases: TGTGCCAGCAGTGAGAACTACGAGCAGTACTTC. Its protein is CASSENYEQYF.

This chain links TRBV6-5 with TRBJ1-4, with D possibly being TRBD1 (6 bases). The CDR3 has 12 amino acids. The V end lost 6 bases, the J end lost 13 bases, and 15 bases lay between the germline ends. CDR1 MNHEY and CDR2 SVGAGI come from the germline V gene. In DNA form, the CDR3 reads TGTGCCAGCAGACAGGGACGACGGCCACTGTTTTTT. Its protein product is CASRQGRRPLFF.

J is TRBJ2-7 and V is TRBV6-6; a possible D gene is TRBD1 (5 bases). Between the trimmed V and J ends, which lost 2 bases and 5 bases, there was a span of 10 bases. The CDR3 spans 13 residues. Germline lookup yields CDR1 MNHNY and CDR2 SVGAGI (reference sequence). The CDR3 here is CASSYRGIDEQYF. The CDR3 DNA reads TGTGCCAGCAGTTACAGGGGAATAGACGAGCAGTACTTC.

This chain joins TRBV5-1 and TRBJ2-5, with a possible D match to TRBD1 (5 bases). This CDR3 is built from 14 residues. Germline V gives CDR1 SGHRS, CDR2 YFSETQ. V lost 4 bases to trimming and J lost 5 bases, with 15 bases between them. The CDR3 loop reads CASSAAGPRETQYF. CDR3 DNA: TGCGCCAGCAGCGCGGCAGGGCCGAGGGAGACCCAGTACTTC.

This clone was found a few times. The chain employs TRBV6-4 and TRBJ2-2; D unresolved. The CDR3 totals 13 residues. Trimming took off 0 bases at V and 4 bases at J, with 3 bases between the two ends. Germline-derived CDR1 and CDR2 are MRHNA and SNTAGT. CDR3 nucleotide sequence: TGTGCCAGCAGTGACTCTAGCACCGGGGAGCTGTTTTTT. Residues: CASSDSSTGELFF.

The genes are TRBV5-1 and TRBJ1-2; D may be TRBD1 (6 bases). Germline V gives CDR1 SGHRS, CDR2 YFSETQ. This CDR3 has 13 amino acids. V gave up 4 bases and J gave up 8 bases, with 15 bases separating them. This CDR3 is CASSKQGSEGYTF. DNA of the CDR3: TGCGCCAGCAGCAAACAGGGCTCGGAAGGCTACACCTTC.

The chain has TRBV6-5 and TRBJ1-6; maybe TRBD1 (6 bases). Germline V lookup: CDR1 MNHEY, CDR2 SVGAGI. The germline V and J ends were trimmed by 0 bases and 5 bases, with 11 bases remaining between them. This CDR3 has 16 amino acids. DNA for the CDR3: TGTGCCAGCAGTTACTCAGGGGGGTGGGATAATTCACCCCTCCACTTT. As protein: CASSYSGGWDNSPLHF.

The chain employs TRBV6-1 and TRBJ2-3; D unresolved. The CDR3 runs 12 residues. Looked up from germline, CDR1 is MNHNS and CDR2 is SASEGT. V was pared by 5 bases and J by 1 base, with 4 bases between. In nucleotides, the CDR3 is TGTGCCAGCAGTACCCGCACAGATACGCAGTATTTT. Translating it yields CASSTRTDTQYF.

V usage is TRBV7-3 and J usage is TRBJ2-3, with 12 bases that match TRBD1. With V trimmed by 5 bases and J by 4 bases, 4 bases remained unmatched. This CDR3 spans 15 amino acids. Germline V gives CDR1 SGHTA, CDR2 FQGTGA. CDR3 bases: TGTGCCAGCAGCAGCGGGACAGGGGGCCCAGATACGCAGTATTTT. Protein sequence: CASSSGTGGPDTQYF.

The chain links TRBV11-1 to TRBJ2-3; no clear D. Per the germline V gene, CDR1 is SGHAT and CDR2 is FQDESV (reference sequence). This CDR3 is built from 14 residues. V was clipped by 8 bases and J by 7 bases, with 19 bases between them. Here the CDR3 DNA reads TGTGCCAGCTCCCGAAACTTTATGGAATATACGCAGTATTTT. Translating it yields CASSRNFMEYTQYF.

This sequence joins TRBV18 and TRBJ1-1, with 8 bases lining up with TRBD1. Germline values: CDR1 KGHSH, CDR2 LQKENI. The CDR3 covers 13 residues. V lost 6 bases, J lost 7 bases, and 7 bases stayed unmatched. The CDR3, as DNA: TGTGCCAGCTCCCAACAGGGGGTTAATGAAGCTTTCTTT. Protein product: CASSQQGVNEAFF.

The genes are TRBV18 and TRBJ1-5; tentatively, D is TRBD1 (6 bases). CDR1 is KGHSH and CDR2 is LQKENI in the germline V gene. The V gene lost 6 bases and the J gene lost 6 bases, with 9 bases spanning the gap. The length of the CDR3 is 12 residues. The CDR3 here is CASSQQGQPQHF. CDR3 nucleotides: TGTGCCAGCTCTCAACAGGGTCAGCCCCAGCATTTT.

The V gene is TRBV7-6, the J gene TRBJ2-6; TRBD1 aligns across 7 bases. From germline, CDR1 is SGHVS and CDR2 FNYEAQ. Trimming took 5 bases from V and 0 from J; bases not matched to a gene: 4. The CDR3 has 16 residues. The CDR3 is CASSLDRSSGANVLTF. In DNA, the CDR3 is TGTGCCAGCAGCCTGGACAGGAGCTCTGGGGCCAACGTCCTGACTTTC.

The V gene is TRBV6-6, the J gene TRBJ2-7; a weak D match, TRBD1 (6 bases). Trimming left V 3 bases short and J 0 bases short, with 12 bases between. The CDR3 loop spans 15 amino acids. Germline V gene lookup returns CDR1 MNHNY and CDR2 SVGAGI (reference sequence). The CDR3 DNA reads TGTGCCAGCAGTTATGTACAGGGCAGCTCCTACGAGCAGTACTTC. It specifies CASSYVQGSSYEQYF.

This clone turned up a few times. V usage is TRBV5-1 and J usage is TRBJ2-7; D gene unclear. The CDR3 has 15 amino acids. Trimming pared 0 bases from V and 2 bases from J, leaving 12 bases between. In germline, CDR1 is SGHRS, CDR2 YFSETQ. This CDR3 is CASSLGQAGAYEQYF. The CDR3 nucleotides are TGCGCCAGCAGCTTGGGGCAGGCAGGCGCCTACGAGCAGTACTTC.

This clone was observed a single time. The V call is TRBV5-4, the J call TRBJ1-6, with TRBD1 matching 7 bases. CDR3 length equals 14 residues. Germline V gene sequence: CDR1 SGHNT, CDR2 YYREEE (reference sequence). V shed 4 bases, J shed 8 bases, and the junction held 6 bases outside the gene matches. The CDR3 DNA follows: TGTGCCAGCAGCCAACAGGGGCGGGATTCACCCCTCCACTTT. This gives the protein CASSQQGRDSPLHF.

The J gene is TRBJ1-2, the V gene TRBV5-4, with 9 bases aligning to TRBD1. The CDR3 has 17 amino acids. V gave up 0 bases and J gave up 2 bases; unmatched junction bases: 8. CDR1 and CDR2 from the germline V gene are SGHNT and YYREEE (reference sequence). In DNA, the CDR3 is TGTGCCAGCAGCTTGGGGACAGGGGCCTCCGAAAACTATGGCTACACCTTC. Its translation: CASSLGTGASENYGYTF. Full variable domain (rest looked up from reference TRBV5-4 and TRBJ1-2): ETGVTQSPTHLIKTRGQQVTLRCSSQSGHNTVSWYQQALGQGPQFIFQYYREEENGRGNFPPRFSGLQFPNYSSELNVNALELDDSALYLCASSLGTGASENYGYTFGSGTRLTVV.